This TCR beta chain was captured by sequencing in a study of monozygotic twins with inflammatory bowel disease. CDR3 length equals 15 residues. The germline V gene has CDR1 SGDLS and CDR2 YYNGEE. TCRdb reprocessed the 5' RACE reads; each CDR3 protein has one entry and no DNA is given. The sample holds approximately 380,000 distinct CDR3 sequences. Sequences were obtained from blood. The chain uses TRBV9 and TRBJ1-1; absent DNA, TCRdb's TRBD1 call cannot be checked. This TCR derives from a human donor with ulcerative colitis or Crohn's disease, or a healthy co-twin of an affected twin (not recorded which). CDR3: CASTTSSGQGAEAFF.